This T cell receptor beta chain comes out of a study of blood T cell repertoires in COVID-19. The overall study: The United States, Italy and Spain were the sources of the acute and convalescent COVID-19 samples. In each case, the material was cDNA or gDNA derived from T cells, B-cell-depleted T cells, or PBMCs.

The CDR3 loop spans 16 amino acids. Per the germline V gene, CDR1 is SEHNR and CDR2 is FQNEAQ (reference sequence). Trimming cost V 4 bases and J 9 bases; bases outside gene matches: 12. How the authors handled the data: How many nucleated cells were present was estimated from reference gene primer amplification. Sequenced by immunoSEQ multiplex PCR; TCRdb stores in-frame clones only, minus some. The DNA gave D and trimming, while V, J and clone size come from that table. The table includes approximately 100,000 clones, around 85% detected once. V gene TRBV7-9 combines with J gene TRBJ2-4; 10 bases line up with TRBD2. This TCR was recovered from a woman aged 70-85 years with active or convalescent COVID-19. The sequenced sample was peripheral blood. CDR3 loop: CASSSGASGSGRIQYF. In DNA form, the CDR3 reads TGTGCCAGCAGCTCGGGAGCTAGCGGGAGCGGGCGCATTCAGTACTTC.